Below, one T cell receptor (beta chain) is given with its context. The CDR3 has 17 residues. Germline CDR1 is MDHEN and CDR2 is SYDVKM. The V segment lost 6 bases and the J segment 2 bases; nucleotides outside the gene matches: 15. The data were taken from a study of blood T cell repertoires in COVID-19. Profiling relied on immunoSEQ multiplex PCR, and the TCRdb table lists in-frame clones only, not all of them. The sample records about 410,000 clones, 85% to 90% being singletons. Recovered Cohort 3 donors showed two negative PCRs, clearance, or symptom resolution. This clonotype originated in a young woman who had recovered from COVID-19. Specimen: PBMCs or T cells enriched from blood (not recorded which). The chain is built from TRBV28 and TRBJ2-7; 8 bases match TRBD1. CDR3 amino acids: CASSLGQGSSYTYEQYF. CDR3 bases: TGTGCCAGCAGCCTTGGACAGGGATCATCCTACACCTACGAGCAGTACTTC.